Presented here are 24 T cell receptor beta chains from one specimen sequenced in a study of blood T cell repertoires in COVID-19. Sequencing used immunoSEQ multiplex PCR; TCRdb keeps in-frame clones, though not all of them. The sample lists some 78,000 clones, over 80% occurring once. The sample was peripheral blood. The source of these receptors is a man aged 60 to 69 with active or convalescent COVID-19.

The rearrangement uses TRBV19 and TRBJ2-3, with a weak D call TRBD2 (5 bases). CDR3 size: 13 residues. CDR1 is LNHDA and CDR2 is SQIVND in the germline V gene (reference sequence). The CDR3 is CAVRGSSADTQYF. CDR3 DNA: TGTGCGGTCCGGGGTAGCTCGGCAGATACGCAGTATTTT.

This chain links TRBV5-6 with TRBJ1-3, with D uncertain. The germline gives CDR1 SGHDT, CDR2 YYEEEE. The CDR3 runs to 15 residues. V was pared by 3 bases and J by 0 bases, with 10 bases between. CDR3 loop: CASSSPGSSGNTIYF. As DNA, the CDR3 is TGTGCCAGCAGCTCACCGGGAAGCTCTGGAAACACCATATATTTT.

This chain uses TRBV7-8 with TRBJ2-5; 9 nucleotides match TRBD2. Looked up from germline, CDR1 is SGHVS and CDR2 is FQNEAQ. V was clipped by 1 base and J by 4 bases; unmatched bases: 1. The CDR3 has 14 amino acids. CDR3 loop: CASSLGSGGETQYF. CDR3 coding DNA: TGTGCCAGCAGCTTAGGTAGCGGGGGAGAGACCCAGTACTTC.

CDR3 nucleotides: TGTGCCAGCAGCACAGCGGGGCCCCTGTACTTC. Its protein product is CASSTAGPLYF. The chain has TRBV25-1 and TRBJ2-4; the match to TRBD2 covers 7 bases. The CDR3 spans 11 residues. Germline CDR1 MGHDK, CDR2 SYGVNS. V lost 6 bases to trimming and J lost 15 bases; unmatched junction nucleotides: 8.

This chain links TRBV10-3 with TRBJ1-2, with TRBD1 matching 9 bases. This CDR3 contains 14 residues. J gave up 6 bases and V 3 bases, and 5 bases lay outside the gene matches. Germline lookup yields CDR1 ENHRY and CDR2 SYGVKD. CDR3 bases: TGTGCCATCAGTGAAACAGGGGGCGGGGATGGCTACACCTTC. It codes for CAISETGGGDGYTF.

This clone was seen once. V gene TRBV6-5 combines with J gene TRBJ1-1; no clear D gene. This CDR3 region has 12 residues. Germline loops: CDR1 MNHEY, CDR2 SVGAGI. Trimming pared 6 bases from V and 1 base from J, leaving 6 bases between. Written as DNA, the CDR3 is TGTGCCAGCAGGGCAGGGAACACTGAAGCTTTCTTT. Translation gives CASRAGNTEAFF.

The CDR3 reads CSAFGTPKNIQYF. CDR3 DNA sequence: TGCAGCGCCTTCGGGACACCCAAAAACATTCAGTACTTC. The chain has TRBV29-1 and TRBJ2-4, with D perhaps matching TRBD1 (6 bases). This CDR3 contains 13 residues. CDR1 is SQVTM and CDR2 is ANQGSEA in the germline V gene. V dropped 7 bases and J dropped 2 bases, with 12 bases sitting between them.

The J gene is TRBJ2-7, the V gene TRBV7-2; D is perhaps TRBD1 (6 bases). V lost 3 bases and J 2 bases, leaving 14 bases between the germline ends. CDR3 length equals 15 residues. The germline CDR1 and CDR2 sequences are SGHTA and FQGNSA. This CDR3 reads CASSLSVGATYEQYF. The CDR3 DNA follows: TGTGCCAGCAGCTTGTCCGTGGGGGCGACCTACGAGCAGTACTTC.

The V gene is TRBV10-3, the J gene TRBJ2-3, with a tentative D call TRBD2 (5 bases). The germline V and J ends were trimmed by 2 bases and 0 bases, with 12 bases remaining between them. CDR3 length: 16 residues. CDR1 is ENHRY and CDR2 is SYGVKD in the germline V gene. The CDR3 coding sequence is TGTGCCATCAGTGAGCTAAGCGGAATTAGCACAGATACGCAGTATTTT. Translated, it gives CAISELSGISTDTQYF.

This clone was counted only a few times. This sequence joins TRBV7-8 and TRBJ2-3; TRBD2 matches 9 bases. The CDR3 totals 16 residues. The V and J ends lost 5 bases and 5 bases, in that order; junction bases with no gene match: 11. CDR1 and CDR2 (germline): SGHVS, FQNEAQ. DNA of the CDR3: TGTGCCAGCAGCCCCTTTGGTAGCGGGGGACGAGATACGCAGTATTTT. It codes for CASSPFGSGGRDTQYF. The whole variable domain, remainder taken from reference TRBV7-8 and TRBJ2-3, is GAGVSQSPRYKVAKRGQDVALRCDPISGHVSLFWYQQALGQGPEFLTYFQNEAQLDKSGLPSDRFFAERPEGSVSTLKIQRTQQEDSAVYLCASSPFGSGGRDTQYFGPGTRLTVL.

In this sample, this clone turned up once. The chain combines TRBV12-3 or TRBV12-4 with TRBJ2-5; TRBD1 aligns across 7 bases. The CDR3 length is 13 residues. With V trimmed by 4 bases and J by 5 bases, 4 bases remained unmatched. The DNA of the CDR3 is TGTGCCAGCAGTTCGACAGGGTTGGAGACCCAGTACTTC. Translation gives CASSSTGLETQYF.

This chain links TRBV7-2 with TRBJ2-7; 8 bases are shared with TRBD2. The germline V gene encodes CDR1 SGHTA and CDR2 FQGNSA. The J segment lost 6 bases and the V segment lost 8 bases, leaving 12 bases of the junction unmatched. This CDR3 is 14 amino acids long. This CDR3 is CASVRNGGAGEQYF. CDR3 nucleotide sequence: TGTGCCAGCGTACGCAACGGGGGGGCCGGCGAGCAGTACTTC.

This clone was counted only a few times. The chain links TRBV5-1 to TRBJ1-4; perhaps TRBD1 as D (5 bases). V was pared by 4 bases and J by 11 bases, with 15 bases between. This CDR3 is built from 13 residues. Looked up from germline, CDR1 is SGHRS and CDR2 is YFSETQ. CDR3 nucleotide sequence: TGCGCCAGCAGCCCCTCGGGGGTTTTGAAACTGTTTTTT. Translated: CASSPSGVLKLFF.

This chain joins TRBV27 and TRBJ2-5, with 11 positions matching TRBD2. J was trimmed by 0 bases and V by 5 bases; bases with no gene match: 14. Germline CDR1 MNHEY, CDR2 SMNVEV (reference sequence). The CDR3 spans 19 residues. In DNA form, the CDR3 reads TGTGCCAGCAGTCCCCGCCCCCCTAGCGGGGGGTCAAACCAAGAGACCCAGTACTTC. It encodes CASSPRPPSGGSNQETQYF.

The chain is built from TRBV7-9 and TRBJ2-1; 9 bases map to TRBD2. Looked up from germline, CDR1 is SEHNR and CDR2 is FQNEAQ (reference sequence). Germline trimming cut 5 bases from V and 6 bases from J; bases unmatched to any gene: 8. CDR3 length: 15 amino acids. The chain's CDR3 is CASSQRLAEVNEQFF. In nucleotides, the CDR3 is TGTGCCAGCAGCCAGAGACTAGCGGAGGTCAATGAGCAGTTCTTC.

The rearrangement joins TRBV6-5 to TRBJ1-2, with no clear D. CDR1 is MNHEY and CDR2 is SVGAGI in the germline V gene. The germline V and J ends were trimmed by 4 bases and 7 bases, with 16 bases remaining between them. There are 14 residues in the CDR3. The CDR3 reads CASSSKNGVGGYTF. For the CDR3, the DNA is TGTGCCAGCAGTTCAAAGAACGGGGTCGGTGGCTACACCTTC.

This chain connects TRBV27 to TRBJ2-5, with 13 bases that match TRBD2. This CDR3 has 14 residues. Germline V lookup: CDR1 MNHEY, CDR2 SMNVEV (reference sequence). The J segment lost 9 bases and the V segment lost 6 bases, leaving 7 bases of the junction unmatched. CDR3: CASRSGLAGSAQYF. Here the CDR3 DNA reads TGTGCCAGCAGATCGGGACTAGCGGGGTCGGCCCAGTACTTC.

CDR3 in DNA: TGCGCCAGCAGCACATCCGGGACAGGGTTGGATGAGCAGTTCTTC. As protein: CASSTSGTGLDEQFF. V gene TRBV5-1 combines with J gene TRBJ2-1, with 9 bases that match TRBD1. Trimming cost V 4 bases and J 8 bases; bases outside gene matches: 10. The germline V gene encodes CDR1 SGHRS and CDR2 YFSETQ. CDR3 length: 15 amino acids.

J is TRBJ1-2 and V is TRBV7-2; D perhaps matches TRBD1 (6 bases). The V gene's germline CDR1 is SGHTA and CDR2 FQGNSA. The CDR3 has 15 residues. The V end lost 1 base, the J end lost 5 bases, and 14 bases lay between the germline ends. The CDR3 reads CASSLGVTGHYGYTF. The CDR3 DNA reads as TGTGCCAGCAGCTTAGGAGTTACAGGGCATTATGGCTACACCTTC.

The genes are TRBV10-3 and TRBJ2-7, with D perhaps TRBD1 (6 bases). CDR1 is ENHRY and CDR2 is SYGVKD in the germline V gene. The CDR3 length is 15 residues. Between the trimmed V and J ends, which lost 4 bases and 0 bases, there was a span of 13 bases. The CDR3 sequence is CAISGGMGASYEQYF. Written as DNA, the CDR3 is TGTGCCATCAGTGGGGGGATGGGGGCCTCCTACGAGCAGTACTTC.

With respect to this clone: Other nucleotide sequences from this sample produce the same CDR3. The chain uses TRBV18 and TRBJ1-2; TRBD1 matches at 11 bases. The CDR3 extends over 15 amino acids. V gave up 3 bases and J gave up 4 bases; unmatched junction bases: 4. The germline CDR1 and CDR2 sequences are KGHSH and LQKENI. CDR3: CASSPGTGGAYGYTF. As DNA, the CDR3 is TGTGCCAGCTCACCCGGGACAGGGGGGGCCTATGGCTACACCTTC.

The rearrangement uses TRBV19 and TRBJ2-7; 11 bases agree with TRBD2. The J segment lost 3 bases and the V segment lost 5 bases, leaving 6 bases of the junction unmatched. This CDR3 comprises 15 residues. The germline CDR1 and CDR2 sequences are LNHDA and SQIVND (reference sequence). The CDR3 spells CASSSGTSGFYEQYF. As DNA, the CDR3 is TGTGCCAGTAGTTCCGGGACTAGCGGCTTCTACGAGCAGTACTTC.

J is TRBJ2-7 and V is TRBV6-1; 7 bases are shared with TRBD1. The CDR3 has 15 amino acids. CDR1 is MNHNS, CDR2 SASEGT, per germline. V was clipped by 5 bases and J by 1 base; unmatched bases: 8. The CDR3 bases are TGTGCCAGCAGTTCTCCGGACAGGTCATCCTACGAGCAGTACTTC. This translates into CASSSPDRSSYEQYF.

The chain couples TRBV4-3 to TRBJ2-2; D is possibly TRBD1 (5 bases). This CDR3 is built from 16 residues. Germline loops: CDR1 LGHNA, CDR2 YSLEER. Trimming removed 0 bases from V and 7 bases from J, with 15 bases in between. The CDR3 DNA sequence: TGCGCCAGCAGCCAAGAAGGTTCAGGGTTGGGCGGGGAGCTGTTTTTT. Translated: CASSQEGSGLGGELFF.